This T cell receptor beta chain emerged from a study of cytomegalovirus exposure and HLA in healthy donors. Study results and limitations: Sequencing artifact likely explains a cluster of highly shared sequence variants.

Worth noting for this clone: Antigen unknown.

This CDR3 contains 15 residues. Germline CDR1 and CDR2: KGHSH and LQKENI. J was trimmed by 0 bases and V by 8 bases; bases with no gene match: 7. This PCR relied on a set of 60 Vbeta primers and 13 Jbeta primers. The protocol was immunoSEQ multiplex PCR, while the TCRdb copy is restricted to in-frame clones and leaves out a portion. The sample lists 230,000 or so clones, around 90% occurring once. The chain has TRBV18 and TRBJ1-1, with 9 positions matching TRBD1. Specimen: PBMCs. The receptor's source is a girl between 2 and 10 years old in good health and CMV-seronegative. As DNA, the CDR3 is TGTGCCAGCACGGGACAGGGAATAATGAACACTGAAGCTTTCTTT. It encodes CASTGQGIMNTEAFF.